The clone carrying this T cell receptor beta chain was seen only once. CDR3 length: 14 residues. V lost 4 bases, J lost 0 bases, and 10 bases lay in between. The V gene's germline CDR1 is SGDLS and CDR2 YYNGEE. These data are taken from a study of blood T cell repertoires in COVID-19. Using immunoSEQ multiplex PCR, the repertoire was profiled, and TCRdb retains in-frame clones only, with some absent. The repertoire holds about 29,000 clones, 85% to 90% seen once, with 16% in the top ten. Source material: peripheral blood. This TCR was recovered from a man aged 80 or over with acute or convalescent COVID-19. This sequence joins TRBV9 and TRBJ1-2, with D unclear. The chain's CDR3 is CASSPTGANYGYTF. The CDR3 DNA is TGTGCCAGCAGCCCAACGGGAGCTAACTATGGCTACACCTTC.